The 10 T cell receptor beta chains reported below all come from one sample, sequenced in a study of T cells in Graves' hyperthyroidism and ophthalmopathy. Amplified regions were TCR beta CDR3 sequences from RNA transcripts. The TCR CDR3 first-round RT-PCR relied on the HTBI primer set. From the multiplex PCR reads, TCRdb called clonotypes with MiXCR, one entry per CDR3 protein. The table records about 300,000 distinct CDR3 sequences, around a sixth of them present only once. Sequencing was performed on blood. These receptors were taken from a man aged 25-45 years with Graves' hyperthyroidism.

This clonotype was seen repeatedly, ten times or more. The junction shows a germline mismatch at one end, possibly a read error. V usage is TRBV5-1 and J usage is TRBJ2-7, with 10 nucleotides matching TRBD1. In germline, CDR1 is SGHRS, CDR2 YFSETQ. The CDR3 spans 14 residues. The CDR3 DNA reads TGTGCCAGCTCACTCGGACAGGGGGCCTACGAGCAGTACTTC. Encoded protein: CASSLGQGAYEQYF.

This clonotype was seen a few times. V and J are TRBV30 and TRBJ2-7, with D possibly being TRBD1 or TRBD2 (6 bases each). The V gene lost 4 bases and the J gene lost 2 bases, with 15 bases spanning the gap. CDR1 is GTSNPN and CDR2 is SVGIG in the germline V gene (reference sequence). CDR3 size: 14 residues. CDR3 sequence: CAWKGGGGPYEQYF. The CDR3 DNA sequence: TGTGCCTGGAAGGGGGGCGGAGGGCCCTACGAGCAGTACTTC.

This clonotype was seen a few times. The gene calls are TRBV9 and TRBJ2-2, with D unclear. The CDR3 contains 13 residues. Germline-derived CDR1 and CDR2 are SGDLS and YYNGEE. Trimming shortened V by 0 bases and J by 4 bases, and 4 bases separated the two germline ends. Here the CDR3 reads CASSVDATGELFF. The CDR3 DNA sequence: TGTGCCAGCAGCGTAGACGCCACCGGGGAGCTGTTTTTT.

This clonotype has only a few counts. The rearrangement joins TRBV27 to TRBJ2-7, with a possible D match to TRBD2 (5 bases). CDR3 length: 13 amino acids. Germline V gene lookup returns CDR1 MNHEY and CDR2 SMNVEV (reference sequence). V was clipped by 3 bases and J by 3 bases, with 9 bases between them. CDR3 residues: CASSFGEGYEQYF. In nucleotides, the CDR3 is TGTGCCAGCAGTTTTGGCGAGGGCTACGAGCAGTACTTC.

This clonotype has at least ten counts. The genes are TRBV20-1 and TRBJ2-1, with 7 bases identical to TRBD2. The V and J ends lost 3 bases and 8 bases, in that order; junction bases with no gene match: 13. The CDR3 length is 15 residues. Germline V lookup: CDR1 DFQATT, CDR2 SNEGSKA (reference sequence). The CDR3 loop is CSASLPGLTTDEQFF. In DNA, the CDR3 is TGCAGTGCTAGTCTCCCGGGACTAACCACCGATGAGCAGTTCTTC.

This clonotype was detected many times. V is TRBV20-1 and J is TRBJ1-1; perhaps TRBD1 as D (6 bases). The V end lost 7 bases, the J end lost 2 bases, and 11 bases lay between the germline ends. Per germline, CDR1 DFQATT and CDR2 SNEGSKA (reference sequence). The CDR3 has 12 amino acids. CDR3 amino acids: CSGGRGNTEAFF. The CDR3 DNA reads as TGCAGTGGGGGCAGGGGCAACACTGAAGCTTTCTTT.

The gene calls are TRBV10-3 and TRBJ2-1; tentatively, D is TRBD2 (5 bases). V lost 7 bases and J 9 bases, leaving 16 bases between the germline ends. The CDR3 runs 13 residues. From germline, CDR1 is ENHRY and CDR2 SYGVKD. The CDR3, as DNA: TGTGCCATCAACCCTACTAGTACTGGTGAGCAGTTCTTC. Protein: CAINPTSTGEQFF.

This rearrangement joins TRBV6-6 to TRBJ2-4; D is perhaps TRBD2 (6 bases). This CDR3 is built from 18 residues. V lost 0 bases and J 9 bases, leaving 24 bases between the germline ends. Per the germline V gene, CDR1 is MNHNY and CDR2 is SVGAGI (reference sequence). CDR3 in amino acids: CASSYSFGGATPRSIQYF. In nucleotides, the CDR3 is TGTGCCAGCAGTTACTCGTTTGGAGGGGCAACCCCCAGAAGCATTCAGTACTTC.

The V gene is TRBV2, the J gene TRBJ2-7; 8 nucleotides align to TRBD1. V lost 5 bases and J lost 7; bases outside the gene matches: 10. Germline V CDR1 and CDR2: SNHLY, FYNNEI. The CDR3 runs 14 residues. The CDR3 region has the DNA TGTGCCAGCAGTTGGACAGGGACAGCCAATGAGCAGTACTTC. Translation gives CASSWTGTANEQYF. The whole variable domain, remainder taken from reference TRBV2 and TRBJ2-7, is EPEVTQTPSHQVTQMGQEVILRCVPISNHLYFYWYRQILGQKVEFLVSFYNNEISEKSEIFDDQFSVERPDGSNFTLKIRSTKLEDSAMYFCASSWTGTANEQYFGPGTRLTVT.

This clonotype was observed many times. CDR3 coding DNA: TGTGCCAGCAGCGGGACCCGAGGGTCAGATACGCAGTATTTT. As protein: CASSGTRGSDTQYF. The chain uses TRBV2 and TRBJ2-3; perhaps D is TRBD1 or TRBD2 (5 bases each). Trimming shortened V by 6 bases and J by 4 bases, and 14 bases separated the two germline ends. Germline loops: CDR1 SNHLY, CDR2 FYNNEI. CDR3 length equals 14 residues.